The clone carrying this TCR beta chain was detected many times. The target antigen is unknown. Molecular barcoding with unique molecular identifiers was used for the TCRbeta library. TCRdb used MiXCR to reprocess the PCR reads, holding one entry per CDR3 protein. The sample lists around 300,000 distinct CDR3 sequences; 11% were seen once. The source of the sample is a study of T-cell reconstitution after alpha-beta-depleted transplantation in children. General study points: It was newly produced T cells that mostly accounted for T-cell counts and diversity one year after transplant. It was surviving recipient T cells and thymic progenitors that gave some patients high TCRbeta diversity at day 60. Expanded clones from the graft, numbering several hundred, reportedly supplied alpha-beta T cells about two months after transplant.

Germline V lookup: CDR1 SNHLY, CDR2 FYNNEI. The trim removed 6 bases at V and 4 bases at J, leaving 8 bases unmatched. The CDR3 extends over 15 amino acids. The rearrangement joins TRBV2 to TRBJ2-1, with 8 bases that match TRBD2. Here the sequenced sample was peripheral blood, taken 180 days after TCRalphabeta/CD19-depleted stem cell transplant. This TCR was recovered from a male patient between 2 and 10 years old who had a stem cell transplant for chronic granulomatous disease, so the T cells may come from the graft donor. CDR3 nucleotides: TGTGCCAGCAGCGCGACTAGCGACGCGTACAATGAGCAGTTCTTC. Amino acids: CASSATSDAYNEQFF.